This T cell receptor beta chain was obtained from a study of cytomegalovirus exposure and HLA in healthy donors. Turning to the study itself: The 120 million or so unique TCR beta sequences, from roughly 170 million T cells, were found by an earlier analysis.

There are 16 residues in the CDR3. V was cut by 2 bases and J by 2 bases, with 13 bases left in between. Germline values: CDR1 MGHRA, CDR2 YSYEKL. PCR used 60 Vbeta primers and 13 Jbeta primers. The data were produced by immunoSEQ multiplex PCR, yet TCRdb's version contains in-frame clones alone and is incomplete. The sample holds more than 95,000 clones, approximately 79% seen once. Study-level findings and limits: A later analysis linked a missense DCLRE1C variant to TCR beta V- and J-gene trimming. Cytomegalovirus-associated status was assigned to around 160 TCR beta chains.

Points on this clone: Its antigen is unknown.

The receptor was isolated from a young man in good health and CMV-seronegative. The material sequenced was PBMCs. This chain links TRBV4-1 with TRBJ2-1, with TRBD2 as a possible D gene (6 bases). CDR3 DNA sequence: TGCGCCAGCAGCCAAATCCAGGAGGGTCCCTACAATGAGCAGTTCTTC. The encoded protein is CASSQIQEGPYNEQFF.